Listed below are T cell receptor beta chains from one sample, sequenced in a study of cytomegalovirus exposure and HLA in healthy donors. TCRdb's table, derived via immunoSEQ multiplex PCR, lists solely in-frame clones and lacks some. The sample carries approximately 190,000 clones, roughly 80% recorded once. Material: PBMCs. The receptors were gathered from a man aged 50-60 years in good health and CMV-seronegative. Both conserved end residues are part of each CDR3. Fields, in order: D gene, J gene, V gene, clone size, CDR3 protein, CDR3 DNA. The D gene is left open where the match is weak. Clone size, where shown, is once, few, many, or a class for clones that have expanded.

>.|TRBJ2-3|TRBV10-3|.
CAISLTGAPPQDTQYF
TGTGCCATCAGTTTAACAGGCGCTCCCCCACAGGATACGCAGTATTTT
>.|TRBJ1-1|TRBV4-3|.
CASSQDTRGTEAFF
TGCGCCAGCAGCCAAGATACACGAGGCACTGAAGCTTTCTTT
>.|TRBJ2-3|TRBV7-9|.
CASSLPLGLPYTDTQYF
TGTGCCAGCAGCTTACCCCTGGGACTTCCCTACACAGATACGCAGTATTTT
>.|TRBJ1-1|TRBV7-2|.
CASSLAGGNTEAFF
TGTGCCAGCAGCTTAGCCGGAGGGAACACTGAAGCTTTCTTT
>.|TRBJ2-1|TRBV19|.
CASSIDRKTGQFF
TGTGCCAGTAGTATAGATAGGAAGACGGGGCAGTTCTTC
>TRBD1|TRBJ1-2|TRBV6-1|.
CASRGTANYGYTF
TGTGCCAGCAGGGGGACAGCTAACTATGGCTACACCTTC
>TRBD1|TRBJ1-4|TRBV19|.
CASSKGGTGDEKLFF
TGTGCCAGTAGTAAAGGCGGGACAGGGGATGAAAAACTGTTTTTT
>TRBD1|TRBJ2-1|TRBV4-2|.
CASSPDRGYNEQFF
TGTGCCAGCAGCCCGGACAGGGGCTACAATGAGCAGTTCTTC
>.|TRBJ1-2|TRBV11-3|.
CASGRDNNSGYTF
TGTGCCAGCGGCCGGGACAATAATTCGGGCTACACCTTC
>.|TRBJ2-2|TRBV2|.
CASSANRNTGELFF
TGTGCCAGCAGTGCCAACAGGAACACCGGGGAGCTGTTTTTT
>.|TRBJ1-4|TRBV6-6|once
CASSPGLSNEKLLF
TGTGCCAGCAGTCCGGGACTGAGTAATGAAAAACTGCTTTTT
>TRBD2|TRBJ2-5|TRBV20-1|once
CGTGGKTQYF
TGCGGAACCGGGGGGAAGACCCAGTACTTC
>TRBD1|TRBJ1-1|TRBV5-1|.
CASSSGQRNTEAFF
TGCGCCAGCAGCTCGGGACAGCGGAACACTGAAGCTTTCTTT
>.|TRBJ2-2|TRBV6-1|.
CASRDFFAGELFF
TGTGCCAGCAGGGACTTTTTCGCCGGGGAGCTGTTTTTT
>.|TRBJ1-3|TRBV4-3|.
CASSQVGQFSGNTIYF
TGCGCCAGCAGCCAAGTTGGACAGTTCTCTGGAAACACCATATATTTT
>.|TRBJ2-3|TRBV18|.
CASSADTQYF
TGTGCCAGCTCCGCAGATACGCAGTATTTT
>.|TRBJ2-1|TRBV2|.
CASSEGQYNEQFF
TGTGCCAGCAGTGAAGGACAGTACAATGAGCAGTTCTTC
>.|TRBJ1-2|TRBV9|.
CASSVADRSTYGYTF
TGTGCCAGCAGCGTAGCCGACAGGTCGACCTATGGCTACACCTTC
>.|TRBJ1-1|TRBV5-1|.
CASSLAVWSEAFF
TGCGCCAGCAGCTTGGCCGTATGGAGTGAAGCTTTCTTT
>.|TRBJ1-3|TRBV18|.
CASSPSGHVSSGNTIYF
TGTGCCAGCTCACCGTCAGGACATGTCTCATCTGGAAACACCATATATTTT
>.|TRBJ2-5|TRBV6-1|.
CASSTYPTGETQYF
TGTGCCAGCAGTACTTATCCCACGGGGGAGACCCAGTACTTC
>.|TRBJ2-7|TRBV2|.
CASIRGGSYEQYF
TGTGCCAGCATTAGGGGCGGATCCTACGAGCAGTACTTC
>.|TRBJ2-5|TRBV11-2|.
CASSSGETQYF
TGTGCCAGCAGCTCGGGGGAGACCCAGTACTTC
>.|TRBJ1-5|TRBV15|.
CATSRDGEAQHF
TGTGCCACCAGCAGAGATGGTGAGGCCCAGCATTTT
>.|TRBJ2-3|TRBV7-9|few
CASSSYSGATDTQYF
TGTGCCAGCAGCTCTTATAGTGGGGCCACAGATACGCAGTATTTT
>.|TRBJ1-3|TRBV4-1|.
CASSRSGGERLSGNTIYF
TGCGCCAGCAGCCGGAGCGGAGGGGAACGCCTCTCTGGAAACACCATATATTTT
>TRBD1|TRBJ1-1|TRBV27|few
CASSPGGQGRTEAFF
TGTGCCAGCAGTCCCGGAGGACAGGGAAGGACTGAAGCTTTCTTT
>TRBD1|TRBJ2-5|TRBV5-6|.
CASSPLRQGSETQYF
TGTGCCAGCAGCCCCCTACGACAGGGTAGCGAGACCCAGTACTTC
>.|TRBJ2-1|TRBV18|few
CASSLQAPTRFSYNEQFF
TGTGCCAGCTCACTCCAAGCTCCGACTAGATTCTCCTACAATGAGCAGTTCTTC
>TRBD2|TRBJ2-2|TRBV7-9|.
CASRVTSGGDTGELFF
TGTGCCAGCAGAGTCACTAGCGGGGGGGACACCGGGGAGCTGTTTTTT
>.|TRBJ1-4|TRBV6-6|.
CASSYSSSDIEKLFF
TGTGCCAGCAGTTACTCCTCTAGCGACATTGAAAAACTGTTTTTT
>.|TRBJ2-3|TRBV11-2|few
CASSLLGSFASTDTQYF
TGTGCCAGCAGCTTATTGGGCTCCTTCGCTAGCACAGATACGCAGTATTTT
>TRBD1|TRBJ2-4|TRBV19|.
CASTDRALNIQYF
TGTGCCAGTACGGACAGGGCGTTGAACATTCAGTACTTC
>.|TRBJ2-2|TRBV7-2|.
CASSPVGATGELFF
TGTGCCAGCAGCCCAGTCGGAGCCACCGGGGAGCTGTTTTTT
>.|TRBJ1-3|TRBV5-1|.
CASSFPLPRLSGNTIYF
TGCGCCAGCAGTTTCCCCCTGCCCAGGCTCTCTGGAAACACCATATATTTT
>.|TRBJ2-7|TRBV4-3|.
CASSLTGSSYEQYF
TGCGCCAGCAGCCTAACAGGAAGCTCCTACGAGCAGTACTTC
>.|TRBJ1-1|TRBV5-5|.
CASSPLGGTEAFF
TGTGCCAGCAGCCCGTTAGGAGGAACTGAAGCTTTCTTT
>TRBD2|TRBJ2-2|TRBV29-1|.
CSAGTSLAGELFF
TGCAGCGCCGGGACTAGCTTAGCCGGGGAGCTGTTTTTT
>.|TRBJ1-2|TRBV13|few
CASSQTGSYGYTF
TGTGCCAGCAGCCAGACAGGATCCTATGGCTACACCTTC
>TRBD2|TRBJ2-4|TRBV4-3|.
CASSQLGAGENIQYF
TGCGCCAGCAGCCAATTAGGGGCGGGAGAAAACATTCAGTACTTC
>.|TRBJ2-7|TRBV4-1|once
CASSQEMSRGTYEQYF
TGCGCCAGCAGCCAAGAGATGTCTAGGGGCACCTACGAGCAGTACTTC
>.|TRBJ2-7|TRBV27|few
CASSFGGGGSYEQYF
TGTGCCAGCAGTTTCGGGGGTGGCGGGTCCTACGAGCAGTACTTC
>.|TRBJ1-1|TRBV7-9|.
CSSSPRGGEAFF
TGTTCCAGCAGCCCCCGAGGAGGAGAAGCTTTCTTT
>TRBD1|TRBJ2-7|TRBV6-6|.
CASSGPGTGTYEQYF
TGTGCCAGCAGTGGTCCCGGGACAGGGACCTACGAGCAGTACTTC
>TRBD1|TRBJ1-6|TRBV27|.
CASSEGGQYDSPLHF
TGTGCCAGCAGCGAGGGGGGACAGTATGATTCACCCCTCCACTTT
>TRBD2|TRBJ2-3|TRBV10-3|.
CAIRTSGGGTDTQYF
TGTGCCATCAGGACTAGCGGGGGAGGCACAGATACGCAGTATTTT
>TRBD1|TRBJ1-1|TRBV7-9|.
CASSPRQGSNTEAFF
TGTGCCAGCAGCCCTCGACAGGGGTCAAACACTGAAGCTTTCTTT
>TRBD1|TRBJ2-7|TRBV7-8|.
CASSLALGTGYWEQYF
TGTGCCAGCAGCTTAGCGCTGGGGACAGGCTATTGGGAGCAGTACTTC
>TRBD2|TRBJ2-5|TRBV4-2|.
CASSHAGGKETQYF
TGTGCCAGCAGCCACGCGGGGGGAAAAGAGACCCAGTACTTC
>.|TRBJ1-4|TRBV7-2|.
CASSLEGGYNEKLFF
TGTGCCAGCAGCTTAGAGGGGGGGTATAATGAAAAACTGTTTTTT
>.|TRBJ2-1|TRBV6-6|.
CASLGGAYYNEQFF
TGTGCCAGCTTAGGGGGGGCCTACTACAATGAGCAGTTCTTC
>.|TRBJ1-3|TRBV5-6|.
CAGSLTSGSGNTIYF
TGTGCCGGCAGCCTAACTTCGGGGTCTGGAAACACCATATATTTT
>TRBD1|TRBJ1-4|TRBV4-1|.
CASRRQGAANEKLFF
TGCGCCAGCAGACGACAGGGGGCCGCTAATGAAAAACTGTTTTTT
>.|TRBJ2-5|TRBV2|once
CASRADSQETQYF
TGTGCCAGCAGGGCGGACAGTCAAGAGACCCAGTACTTC
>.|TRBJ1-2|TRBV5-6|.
CASSLVEGIEYGYTF
TGTGCCAGCAGCTTGGTGGAGGGAATAGAATATGGCTACACCTTC